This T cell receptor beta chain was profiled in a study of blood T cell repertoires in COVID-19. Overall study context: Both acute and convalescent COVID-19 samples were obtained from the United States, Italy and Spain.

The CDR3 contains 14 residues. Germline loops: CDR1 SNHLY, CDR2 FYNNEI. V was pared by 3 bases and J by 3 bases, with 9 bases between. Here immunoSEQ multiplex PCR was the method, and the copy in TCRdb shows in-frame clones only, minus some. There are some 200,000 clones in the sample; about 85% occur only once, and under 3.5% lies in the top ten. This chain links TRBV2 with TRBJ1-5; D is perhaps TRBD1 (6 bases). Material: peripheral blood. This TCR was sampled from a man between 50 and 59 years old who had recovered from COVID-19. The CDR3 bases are TGTGCCAGCAGTGAGTGGGACAACAATCAGCCCCAGCATTTT. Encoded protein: CASSEWDNNQPQHF.